This T cell receptor beta chain was documented in a study of blood T cell repertoires in COVID-19. The CDR3 contains 11 residues. Trimming cost V 1 base and J 8 bases; bases outside gene matches: 0. Germline V CDR1 and CDR2: SQVTM, ANQGSEA. The protocol was immunoSEQ multiplex PCR, while the TCRdb copy is restricted to in-frame clones and leaves out a portion. The sample yields about 370,000 clones, nearly 90% seen once. The source is a man between 18 and 35 years old with active or convalescent COVID-19. Sequenced input: peripheral blood. The gene calls are TRBV29-1 and TRBJ1-1; 8 nucleotides align to TRBD1. CDR3 region: CSVEGDREAFF. The CDR3 bases are TGCAGCGTTGAAGGGGACAGGGAAGCTTTCTTT.